This T cell receptor (beta chain) emerged from a study of identical twins. Of note for this clonotype: Its antigen is unidentified.

Through template switching, a universal primer site was introduced, and the cDNA contained unique molecular identifiers. TCRdb redid the calling of the 5' RACE reads with MiXCR, one entry per CDR3 protein. The table records 240,000 or so distinct CDR3 sequences, roughly 13% of them present only once. Study outcomes and limitations: Cord blood beta clonotypes present at high abundance carried fewer insertions; no such pattern appeared in memory repertoires.

A further study also used this sample, focusing on yellow fever vaccine responses in identical twins.

Sample: memory (CD45RO+) T cells sorted from blood. The origin of this receptor is a woman aged 18-29 years in good health.

The CDR3 nucleotides are TGTGCCAGCTGCACAGGGGTAGGTGAGACCCAGTACTTC. Residues: CASCTGVGETQYF. The V gene is TRBV12-3 or TRBV12-4, the J gene TRBJ2-5; 7 nucleotides align to TRBD1. With 8 bases clipped from V and 5 bases from J, the junction kept 8 bases outside the gene matches. This CDR3 has 13 residues.